The 9 T cell receptor beta chains listed next were all sequenced from one sample in a study of cytomegalovirus exposure and HLA in healthy donors. Amplification used 60 Vbeta primers and 13 Jbeta primers. Sequenced by immunoSEQ multiplex PCR; TCRdb stores in-frame clones only, minus some. The data show about 170,000 clones, with 75% seen just once and approximately 3% held by the top ten. Sequencing used PBMCs. These receptor sequences come from a woman aged 45 to 65 in good health and CMV-seropositive.

Notes on this clone: Other DNA variants within this sample encode the same CDR3. The V gene is TRBV6-5, the J gene TRBJ1-1; D might be TRBD1 (5 bases). Germline CDR1 is MNHEY and CDR2 is SVGAGI. This CDR3 is 15 amino acids long. V shed 6 bases and J shed 4 bases, with 18 bases lying between them. The CDR3 DNA sequence: TGTGCCAGCAGGGCTGAACGCGTGGGGGGCACTGAAGCTTTCTTT. Translation: CASRAERVGGTEAFF.

This clone was seen a few times. J is TRBJ1-4 and V is TRBV5-6; TRBD1 is a possible D gene (5 bases). The CDR3 runs 14 residues. Trimming stripped 2 bases from V and 8 bases from J, with 13 bases between. From germline, CDR1 is SGHDT and CDR2 YYEEEE. This CDR3 reads CASSFWGGEEKLFF. As DNA, the CDR3 is TGTGCCAGCAGCTTCTGGGGAGGGGAAGAAAAACTGTTTTTT.

The chain is built from TRBV9 and TRBJ1-6; the D gene is possibly TRBD1 (5 bases). The CDR3 has 17 residues. Trimming pared 0 bases from V and 7 bases from J, leaving 17 bases between. Germline CDR1 and CDR2: SGDLS and YYNGEE. In DNA form, the CDR3 reads TGTGCCAGCAGCGTAGGGAGAACAGGCAGCTTCAATTCACCCCTCCACTTT. This encodes CASSVGRTGSFNSPLHF.

The chain links TRBV19 to TRBJ1-4; possibly TRBD1 for D (6 bases). The CDR3 covers 16 residues. Per the germline V gene, CDR1 is LNHDA and CDR2 is SQIVND (reference sequence). Trimming cost V 6 bases and J 8 bases, with 22 bases left between them. Here the CDR3 reads CASSSSNTGLGEKLFF. The CDR3 nucleotides are TGTGCCAGTAGCTCATCTAACACAGGGTTGGGGGAAAAACTGTTTTTT.

This clone was counted once. The CDR3 reads CASTRSQTGGTEAFF. In DNA form, the CDR3 reads TGTGCCAGCACCCGGAGCCAGACAGGGGGAACTGAAGCTTTCTTT. The chain couples TRBV5-5 to TRBJ1-1; TRBD1 matches at 9 bases. The germline V gene has CDR1 SGHKS and CDR2 YYEKEE (reference sequence). The CDR3 consists of 15 residues. The trim removed 6 bases at V and 5 bases at J, leaving 11 bases unmatched.

The V gene is TRBV5-6, the J gene TRBJ2-1, with 16 bases aligning to TRBD2. The ends lost 1 base at V and 8 bases at J; junction bases unmatched: 12. CDR1 and CDR2 from the germline V gene are SGHDT and YYEEEE. The CDR3 runs 19 residues. This chain's CDR3 is CASSLQGLAGGPALHEQFF. The CDR3 DNA is TGTGCCAGCAGCTTGCAGGGACTAGCGGGGGGGCCTGCTCTACATGAGCAGTTCTTC.

The chain joins TRBV2 to TRBJ1-1; 9 bases are a match to TRBD1. The ends lost 6 bases at V and 7 bases at J; junction bases unmatched: 9. The germline CDR1 and CDR2 sequences are SNHLY and FYNNEI. This CDR3 is built from 14 residues. The CDR3 DNA reads as TGTGCCAGCAGGCCTGACAGGGGGTCTTGTGAAGCTTTCTTT. It encodes CASRPDRGSCEAFF.

The sample holds a few counts of this clone. The chain uses TRBV27 and TRBJ1-5, with 12 bases lining up with TRBD1. J gave up 5 bases and V 7 bases, and 6 bases lay outside the gene matches. The CDR3 is made up of 15 amino acids. From germline, CDR1 is MNHEY and CDR2 SMNVEV (reference sequence). In DNA form, the CDR3 reads TGTGCCAGCAAAACCGGGACAGGGGGCTATCAGCCCCAGCATTTT. The encoded protein is CASKTGTGGYQPQHF.

Turning to this clone: Other DNA sequences within the sample encode an identical CDR3. The chain carries TRBV7-9 and TRBJ1-6; 9 bases are a match to TRBD1. V lost 5 bases to trimming and J lost 6 bases; unmatched junction nucleotides: 5. This CDR3 contains 15 residues. Looked up from germline, CDR1 is SEHNR and CDR2 is FQNEAQ (reference sequence). The chain's CDR3 is CASSIGDRANSPLHF. CDR3 nucleotides: TGTGCCAGCAGCATAGGGGACAGGGCTAATTCACCCCTCCACTTT.